This T cell receptor beta chain was retrieved from a study of cytomegalovirus exposure and HLA in healthy donors (dated by TCRdb to the late 2010s). Study-level background: According to a later analysis, one platform produced both the 110 or so validation repertoires and the 666 repertoires of the first cohort. The study aimed to test whether cataloging public T cell receptors could reveal signatures of past pathogen exposure. To predict cytomegalovirus infection status, the study brought together high-throughput TCR immunosequencing, statistical association of individual TCRs with disease status, and machine learning. A separate validation cohort of about 110 different subjects was used in addition to the approximately 640-subject first cohort.

The donors were included in the validation cohort of 120 subjects, a group kept apart from the 666-subject first cohort. Looking up the germline V gene yields CDR1 SNHLY and CDR2 FYNNEI. The CDR3 contains 12 residues, cysteine and phenylalanine counted. Of all the DNA, just the CDR3 is kept, 36 bases in frame from base 1. The junction shows trimming of 8 bases on V and 0 bases on J, plus 6 bases between the germline ends. To prepare the library, the immunoSEQ multiplex PCR assay was applied. Per the source publication's procedure: A statistical classification framework was developed to diagnose cytomegalovirus status using the catalog of TCR beta chain sequences. Drawn from immuneACCESS, this table holds only the in-frame rearrangements with V and J called that TCRdb kept. Clones are partly lost; checked studies trace under half to an unresolved V gene and leave the rest unexplained. V, J and clone size are those of that table, while D and trimming were read from the DNA. Counted in this sample were some 88,000 clones; 96% of them appeared once. The ten top clones hold 0.6% to 0.95% of the sample.

In the case of this clone: Its cognate antigen has yet to be identified. No base qualities exist here, and no much larger clone lies one base off it.

General conclusions and limits of the study: In the study, about 150 TCR beta chains were listed as associated with cytomegalovirus. A later analysis had no HLA typing for the validation cohort, so co-occurrence there was scored across all 120 repertoires. The authors suggested that the approach could potentially be generalized to other disease states and immunological phenotypes. A few of the identified cytomegalovirus-associated TCR beta chains were confirmed in vitro to be specific for cytomegalovirus antigens. In a later analysis, TCRs clustered in the first cohort were found to also tend to co-occur in the approximately 110 validation repertoires, with 94% of cluster scores above 0. The classifier was reported to diagnose cytomegalovirus status with high specificity and sensitivity in both the original cohort and the validation cohort. Most TCR sequences were seen in very few donors, while some public TCRs were found in many individuals.

Sequenced sample: PBMCs. The sequence came from a man aged 18 to 30 in good health and CMV-seronegative. In this chain, TRBV2 is recombined with TRBJ2-3, with no reliable assignment of the D segment. The DNA sequence is TGTGCCAGCCAGACTAGCACAGATACGCAGTATTTT. Translated, this is CASQTSTDTQYF.